These 18 T cell receptor beta chains share one sample of origin, sequenced in a study of cytomegalovirus exposure and HLA in healthy donors. The PCR had 60 Vbeta and 13 Jbeta primers. Produced via immunoSEQ multiplex PCR; TCRdb's table is partial and in-frame only. The sample table sets out about 150,000 clones. Sequencing input: PBMCs. The receptors derive from a man younger than 45 in good health and CMV-seronegative.

This chain joins TRBV7-9 and TRBJ2-5, with 7 nucleotides matching TRBD2. Per germline, CDR1 SEHNR and CDR2 FQNEAQ (reference sequence). Trimming cost V 6 bases and J 4 bases; bases outside gene matches: 14. The CDR3 covers 16 residues. This CDR3 reads CASSSSGEREGETQYF. CDR3 bases: TGTGCCAGCAGTTCCTCCGGGGAGCGGGAAGGAGAGACCCAGTACTTC.

CDR3 DNA: TGTGCCAGCTCCGTAGCGGGAGGGCCCCAAGAGACCCAGTACTTC. Its translation: CASSVAGGPQETQYF. The V and J genes are TRBV2 and TRBJ2-5, with TRBD2 identical over 11 bases. In germline, CDR1 is SNHLY, CDR2 FYNNEI. The CDR3 sequence is 15 residues long. The J segment lost 1 base and the V segment lost 8 bases, leaving 6 bases of the junction unmatched.

This chain links TRBV15 with TRBJ2-7; TRBD2 agrees at 7 bases. Germline CDR1 and CDR2: LNHNV and YYDKDF (reference sequence). The J segment lost 6 bases and the V segment lost 0 bases, leaving 11 bases of the junction unmatched. The CDR3 covers 16 residues. DNA for the CDR3: TGTGCCACCAGCAGAGACCTCGTCGGGAGGTTAGGCGAGCAGTACTTC. As protein: CATSRDLVGRLGEQYF. The full variable domain, in which reference TRBV15 and TRBJ2-7 provide the parts outside the CDR3, is DAMVIQNPRYQVTQFGKPVTLSCSQTLNHNVMYWYQQKSSQAPKLLFHYYDKDFNNEADTPDNFQSRRPNTSFCFLDIRSPGLGDTAMYLCATSRDLVGRLGEQYFGPGTRLTVT.

The CDR3 sequence is CASSPNPEINEQYF. CDR3 nucleotide sequence: TGTGCCAGCTCCCCCAACCCGGAGATCAACGAGCAGTACTTC. The gene calls are TRBV18 and TRBJ2-7; the D is unclear. V lost 6 bases to trimming and J lost 5 bases, with 17 bases between them. The CDR3 extends over 14 amino acids. CDR1 and CDR2 (germline): KGHSH, LQKENI.

V and J are TRBV27 and TRBJ2-1; D ambiguous. Germline values: CDR1 MNHEY, CDR2 SMNVEV (reference sequence). This CDR3 is 15 amino acids long. Trimming shortened V by 6 bases and J by 1 base, and 13 bases separated the two germline ends. The CDR3 DNA sequence: TGTGCCAGCAGCCCCCAACGCGATTCCTACAATGAGCAGTTCTTC. As protein: CASSPQRDSYNEQFF.

The CDR3 DNA reads as TGTGCCAGCAGCCCCCCCTCTTTTGACACTGAAGCTTTCTTT. Amino acids: CASSPPSFDTEAFF. J is TRBJ1-1 and V is TRBV5-6; D is unclear. Trimming stripped 4 bases from V and 3 bases from J, with 13 bases between. Germline assignment: CDR1 SGHDT and CDR2 YYEEEE. CDR3 size: 14 residues.

The chain joins TRBV18 to TRBJ2-7, with 9 bases identical to TRBD1. The V and J ends lost 5 bases and 0 bases, in that order; junction bases with no gene match: 5. There are 15 residues in the CDR3. Germline CDR1 is KGHSH and CDR2 is LQKENI. DNA for the CDR3: TGTGCCAGCTCATCCTGGACAGGGGACTCCTACGAGCAGTACTTC. The encoded protein is CASSSWTGDSYEQYF.

The rearrangement links TRBV5-1 to TRBJ2-5; 9 nucleotides align to TRBD1. In germline, CDR1 is SGHRS, CDR2 YFSETQ. The CDR3 length is 15 residues. V trimming: 3 bases; J trimming: 5 bases; junction bases outside the gene matches: 8. CDR3 in amino acids: CASSSGTGNRETQYF. The CDR3 DNA reads TGCGCCAGCAGCTCCGGGACAGGGAATAGGGAGACCCAGTACTTC. Variable domain in full (rest from reference TRBV5-1 and TRBJ2-5): KAGVTQTPRYLIKTRGQQVTLSCSPISGHRSVSWYQQTPGQGLQFLFEYFSETQRNKGNFPGRFSGRQFSNSRSEMNVSTLELGDSALYLCASSSGTGNRETQYFGPGTRLLVL.

The J gene is TRBJ2-7, the V gene TRBV9, with 10 bases that match TRBD1. CDR3 length: 15 amino acids. V lost 0 bases, J lost 5 bases, and 5 bases stayed unmatched. In germline, CDR1 is SGDLS, CDR2 YYNGEE. CDR3 sequence (DNA): TGTGCCAGCAGCGTAGGGACAGGGGGGAACAACGAGCAGTACTTC. Translating gives CASSVGTGGNNEQYF.

This rearrangement joins TRBV9 to TRBJ2-1; 8 bases fit TRBD1. The V gene's germline CDR1 is SGDLS and CDR2 YYNGEE. The CDR3 runs to 17 residues. Unmatched junction bases numbered 8, after V lost 2 bases and J lost 1 base. CDR3 sequence reads: CASSVGQGTNSYNEQFF. DNA for the CDR3: TGTGCCAGCAGCGTCGGACAGGGTACTAATTCCTACAATGAGCAGTTCTTC.

V usage is TRBV19 and J usage is TRBJ2-1; 8 bases are shared with TRBD1. The CDR3 covers 16 residues. J gave up 3 bases and V 5 bases, and 9 bases lay outside the gene matches. Germline V CDR1 and CDR2: LNHDA, SQIVND (reference sequence). The CDR3 region has the DNA TGTGCCAGTAGTCCTCGCTACACAGGGGGCTACAATGAGCAGTTCTTC. Its protein product is CASSPRYTGGYNEQFF.

This sequence joins TRBV29-1 and TRBJ2-3; 13 nucleotides line up with TRBD2. The CDR3 spans 15 residues. Per germline, CDR1 SQVTM and CDR2 ANQGSEA. V shed 6 bases, J shed 2 bases, and the junction held 5 bases outside the gene matches. CDR3 sequence reads: CSVHGTSGTTDTQYF. The DNA for the CDR3 is TGCAGCGTCCACGGGACTAGCGGGACCACAGATACGCAGTATTTT.

The CDR3, as DNA: TGTGCCAGCAGTGAATCGGCAGGGTTACACGAGCAGTACTTC. Amino acids: CASSESAGLHEQYF. J is TRBJ2-7 and V is TRBV25-1; a possible D gene is TRBD1 (5 bases). This CDR3 spans 14 amino acids. The V end was cut by 1 base, the J end by 5 bases, with 12 bases between. Germline CDR1 MGHDK, CDR2 SYGVNS.

The V call is TRBV5-1, the J call TRBJ2-7, with 7 positions matching TRBD1. V was clipped by 0 bases and J by 4 bases; unmatched bases: 4. The CDR3 consists of 14 residues. From germline, CDR1 is SGHRS and CDR2 YFSETQ. In nucleotides, the CDR3 is TGCGCCAGCAGCTTGGTGGCAGGGGGATACGAGCAGTACTTC. Translation: CASSLVAGGYEQYF.

The J gene is TRBJ2-1, the V gene TRBV6-4, with 13 bases identical to TRBD2. J gave up 5 bases and V 4 bases, and 2 bases lay outside the gene matches. The CDR3 contains 15 residues. Germline V gene data show CDR1 as MRHNA and CDR2 as SNTAGT. The CDR3 loop is CASSAGTSGDNEQFF. The CDR3 DNA reads as TGTGCCAGCAGTGCCGGGACTAGCGGGGACAATGAGCAGTTCTTC.

The rearrangement uses TRBV19 and TRBJ1-5; D unclear. Trimming shortened V by 6 bases and J by 0 bases, and 12 bases separated the two germline ends. This CDR3 region has 15 residues. Germline CDR1 LNHDA, CDR2 SQIVND (reference sequence). CDR3 sequence reads: CASRGEGTSNQPQHF. The DNA for the CDR3 is TGTGCCAGTAGGGGAGAGGGTACTAGCAATCAGCCCCAGCATTTT.

The chain recombines TRBV6-5 with TRBJ1-2, with D hard to call. The CDR3 covers 14 residues. CDR1 is MNHEY and CDR2 is SVGAGI in the germline V gene. Between the trimmed V and J ends, which lost 0 bases and 4 bases, there was a span of 9 bases. Written as DNA, the CDR3 is TGTGCCAGCAGTTACTCGACCGGGGTCTATGGCTACACCTTC. It yields the protein CASSYSTGVYGYTF.

About this clone itself: This same CDR3 is encoded by further DNA sequences in the sample. The chain recombines TRBV19 with TRBJ2-1; maybe TRBD2 (6 bases). The CDR3 has 16 residues. Germline V CDR1 and CDR2: LNHDA, SQIVND (reference sequence). The V gene lost 5 bases and the J gene lost 3 bases, with 17 bases spanning the gap. The CDR3 region is CASSSLGASVYNEQFF. CDR3 in DNA: TGTGCCAGTAGTTCTCTAGGGGCTAGCGTCTACAATGAGCAGTTCTTC. Together with reference TRBV19 and TRBJ2-1, the CDR3 gives the full variable domain: DGGITQSPKYLFRKEGQNVTLSCEQNLNHDAMYWYRQDPGQGLRLIYYSQIVNDFQKGDIAEGYSVSREKKESFPLTVTSAQKNPTAFYLCASSSLGASVYNEQFFGPGTRLTVL.